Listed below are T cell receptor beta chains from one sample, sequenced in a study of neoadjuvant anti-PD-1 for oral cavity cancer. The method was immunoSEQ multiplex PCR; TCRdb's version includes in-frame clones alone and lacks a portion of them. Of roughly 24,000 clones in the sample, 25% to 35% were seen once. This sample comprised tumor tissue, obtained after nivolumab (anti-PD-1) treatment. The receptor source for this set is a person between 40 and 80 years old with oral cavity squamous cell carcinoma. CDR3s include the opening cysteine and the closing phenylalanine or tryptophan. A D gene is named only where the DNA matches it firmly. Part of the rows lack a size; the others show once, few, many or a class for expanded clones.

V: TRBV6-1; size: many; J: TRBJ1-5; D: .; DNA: TGTGCCAGCAGTGCCGAACCCCGGACAACTCGCAATCAGCCCCAGCATTTT; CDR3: CASSAEPRTTRNQPQHF
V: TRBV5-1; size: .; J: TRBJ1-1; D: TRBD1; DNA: TGCGCCAGCAGCCGGGACAGGAACACTGAAGCTTTCTTT; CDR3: CASSRDRNTEAFF
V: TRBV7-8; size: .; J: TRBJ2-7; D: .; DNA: TGTGCCAGCAGCTTAGAATCTGAGATGCGCTACGAGCAGTACTTC; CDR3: CASSLESEMRYEQYF
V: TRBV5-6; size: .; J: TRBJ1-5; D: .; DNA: TGTGCCAGCAGCATAACCCCTAATCAGCCCCAGCATTTT; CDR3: CASSITPNQPQHF
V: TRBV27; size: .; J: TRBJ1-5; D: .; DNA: TGTGCCAGCAGTTTATATTTCGCGGGAGTTCAGCCCCAGCATTTT; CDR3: CASSLYFAGVQPQHF
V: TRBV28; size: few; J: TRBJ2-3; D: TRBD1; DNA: TGTGCCAGCAGTTTTCGGGTGGGACAGGGTGAAGATACGCAGTATTTT; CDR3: CASSFRVGQGEDTQYF
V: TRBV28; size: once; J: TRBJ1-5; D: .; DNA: TGTGCCAGCAGCCCTGGGGTAGGGGCCGTCAATCAGCCCCAGCATTTT; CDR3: CASSPGVGAVNQPQHF
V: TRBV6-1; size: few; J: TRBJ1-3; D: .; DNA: TGTGCCATCCAACATCGTCCTGCTGGAAACACCATATATTTT; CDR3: CAIQHRPAGNTIYF
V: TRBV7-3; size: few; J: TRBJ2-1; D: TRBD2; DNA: TGTGCCAGCAGCCCCCTAGCGGGAGTCAACGACAATGAGCAGTTCTTC; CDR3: CASSPLAGVNDNEQFF
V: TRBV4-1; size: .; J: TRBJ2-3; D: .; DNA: TGCGCCAGCAGCCAAGAAGGCCAGCGGAGCACAGATACGCAGTATTTT; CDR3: CASSQEGQRSTDTQYF
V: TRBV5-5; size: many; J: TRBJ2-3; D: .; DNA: TGTGCCAGCAGCTTGGAGGCAGGCCAGGGCACAGATACGCAGTATTTT; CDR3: CASSLEAGQGTDTQYF
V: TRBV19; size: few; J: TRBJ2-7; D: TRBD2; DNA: TGTGCCAGTAGCCCCTCACTAGCGGGAGCAGCCGAGCAGTACTTC; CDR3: CASSPSLAGAAEQYF
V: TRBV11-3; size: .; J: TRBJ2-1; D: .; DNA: TGTGCCAGCAGCTTAGATAGGGCAGGGTCAAACGGTGAGCAGTTCTTC; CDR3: CASSLDRAGSNGEQFF
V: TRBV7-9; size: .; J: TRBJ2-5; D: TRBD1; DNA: TGTGCCAGCAGCATAAGGGACAGAAATGGGACCCAGTACTTC; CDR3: CASSIRDRNGTQYF
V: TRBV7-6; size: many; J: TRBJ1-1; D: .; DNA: TGTGCCAGCAGCTTAGCAGGTATGGCTGAAGCTTTCTTT; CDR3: CASSLAGMAEAFF
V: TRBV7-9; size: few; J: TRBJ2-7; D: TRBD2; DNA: TGTGCCAGCAGCCGAACTAGCGGGAGTATCTACGAGCAGTACTTC; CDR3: CASSRTSGSIYEQYF
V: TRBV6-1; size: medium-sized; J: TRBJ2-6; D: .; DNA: TGTGCCAGCAGACCTGACACCTCTGGGGCCAACGTCCTGACTTTC; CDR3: CASRPDTSGANVLTF
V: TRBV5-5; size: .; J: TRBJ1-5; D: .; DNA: TGTGCCAGCAGCCCTGGGTACATCCCCAATCAGCCCCAGCATTTT; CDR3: CASSPGYIPNQPQHF
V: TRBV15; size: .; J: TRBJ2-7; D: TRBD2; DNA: TGTGCCACCAGCAGAGGGCTGCTGGGGACTAGCGGGGACGAGCAGTACTTC; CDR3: CATSRGLLGTSGDEQYF
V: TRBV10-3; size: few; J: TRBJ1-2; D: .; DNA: TGTGCCATCGGCGAGGCTAACTATGGCTACACCTTC; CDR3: CAIGEANYGYTF
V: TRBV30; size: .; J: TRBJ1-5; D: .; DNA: TGTGCCTGGAGCGGGCAGCTAGATCAGCCCCAGCATTTT; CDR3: CAWSGQLDQPQHF
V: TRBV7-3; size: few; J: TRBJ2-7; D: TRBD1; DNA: TGTGCCAGCAGCGCCTCGGGACAGGGGGCCTACGAGCAGTACTTC; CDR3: CASSASGQGAYEQYF
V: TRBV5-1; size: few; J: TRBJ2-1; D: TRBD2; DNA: TGCGCCAGCAGCTTGGTCGTTAGCGGGAGTGTGGATGAGCAGTTCTTC; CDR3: CASSLVVSGSVDEQFF
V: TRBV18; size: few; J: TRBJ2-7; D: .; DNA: TGTGCCAGCTCACCACCGGCGGGTGCAGCCTACGAGCAGTACTTC; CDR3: CASSPPAGAAYEQYF
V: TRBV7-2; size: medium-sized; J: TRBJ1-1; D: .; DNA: TGTGCCAGCAGCCGAAGCGAGAACACTGAAGCTTTCTTT; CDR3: CASSRSENTEAFF
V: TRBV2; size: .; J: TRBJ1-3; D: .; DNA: TGTGCCAGCACCTACTCAGGGGTCTCTGGAAACACCATATATTTT; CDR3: CASTYSGVSGNTIYF
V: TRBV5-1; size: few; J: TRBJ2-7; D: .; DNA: TGCGCCAGCAGCCAGGGGCTGGCGGGAGCGGCCTACGAGCAGTACTTC; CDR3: CASSQGLAGAAYEQYF